This record covers a single T cell receptor (beta chain). The antigen remains unidentified. Germline CDR1 reads ENHRY; CDR2 reads SYGVKD. Losses at the gene ends were 2 bases for V and 6 bases for J; bases not matched to a gene: 4. The CDR3 is made up of 15 amino acids. This sample was included in a study of T cell clonotyping in hematopoietic cell transplantation. Whole-study findings and limits: Higher Inverse Simpson Index values in graft donor and pretransplant recipient predicted broader posttransplant TCR diversity.

TCRdb keeps only in-frame clones here, not all; method: immunoSEQ multiplex PCR. The sample yields 25,000 to 30,000 clones, around 90% seen once. The receptor comes from a female patient aged 50-59 years who had an allogeneic stem cell transplant from a related donor, so the T cells may come from the graft donor. Some clones in this sample may be carry-over from other donors' samples. The chain carries TRBV10-3 and TRBJ1-4; TRBD1 matches 9 bases. Source: PBMCs, taken 100 days after allogeneic stem cell transplant. The CDR3 spells CAISEGGQGYEKLFF. CDR3 DNA: TGTGCCATCAGTGAGGGCGGACAGGGGTATGAAAAACTGTTTTTT.